This T cell receptor (beta chain) was sequenced in a study of regulatory T cells in long-lasting Graves disease. Study-level points and caveats: TCR diversity in persistent Graves' patients was below that of newly diagnosed ones. The persistent group shared roughly 2,700 public clonotypes, more than the 966 shared by new patients.

With regard to this clonotype: Its cognate antigen is unknown.

Construction of TCR beta libraries relied on iRepertoire HTBI primers and on Arm-PCR targeting CDR3 regions. TCRdb passed the multiplex PCR reads through MiXCR, listing each CDR3 protein once. This sample has about 660,000 distinct CDR3 sequences; around 30% occur once, and the top ten carry about 42%. Time point noted: persistent/refractory GD, antithyroid drugs over 5 years with positive TRAb. Generation of the TCR library employed RNA extracted from PBMCs. Peripheral blood, approximately 9 milliliters of it, was drawn into EDTA tubes. The sample was peripheral blood mononuclear cells (PBMCs), taken when the disease was refractory, from a patient treated with antithyroid drugs. This TCR was recovered from a female donor with Graves disease.

The CDR3 region is CASSYSSHTEAFF. CDR3 DNA sequence: TGTGCCAGCAGTTACTCGTCCCACACTGAAGCTTTCTTT. The chain recombines TRBV6-2 or TRBV6-3 with TRBJ1-1; D not resolved. The germline V and J ends were trimmed by 0 bases and 3 bases, with 5 bases remaining between them. Looked up from germline, CDR1 is MNHEY and CDR2 is SVGEGT. The CDR3 is made up of 13 amino acids.